The present TCR beta chain was sequenced within a study of blood T cell repertoires in COVID-19. The method was immunoSEQ multiplex PCR; TCRdb's version includes in-frame clones alone and lacks a portion of them. The data contain 200,000 to 250,000 clones, around 85% of them seen just once; the ten biggest clones take up about 3%. CDR1 and CDR2 from the germline V gene are KGHSH and LQKENI. The CDR3 is 15 residues long. Unmatched junction bases numbered 0, after V lost 0 bases and J lost 2 bases. The sequence derives from a woman aged 30 to 39 who had recovered from COVID-19. Sequencing used peripheral blood. V gene TRBV18 combines with J gene TRBJ2-7; 11 bases are shared with TRBD1. This chain's CDR3 is CASSPPGQGAYEQYF. The CDR3 nucleotides are TGTGCCAGCTCACCACCGGGACAGGGGGCCTACGAGCAGTACTTC. The whole variable domain, filled in from reference TRBV18 and TRBJ2-7, reads NAGVMQNPRHLVRRRGQEARLRCSPMKGHSHVYWYRQLPEEGLKFMVYLQKENIIDESGMPKERFSAEFPKEGPSILRIQQVVRGDSAAYFCASSPPGQGAYEQYFGPGTRLTVT.